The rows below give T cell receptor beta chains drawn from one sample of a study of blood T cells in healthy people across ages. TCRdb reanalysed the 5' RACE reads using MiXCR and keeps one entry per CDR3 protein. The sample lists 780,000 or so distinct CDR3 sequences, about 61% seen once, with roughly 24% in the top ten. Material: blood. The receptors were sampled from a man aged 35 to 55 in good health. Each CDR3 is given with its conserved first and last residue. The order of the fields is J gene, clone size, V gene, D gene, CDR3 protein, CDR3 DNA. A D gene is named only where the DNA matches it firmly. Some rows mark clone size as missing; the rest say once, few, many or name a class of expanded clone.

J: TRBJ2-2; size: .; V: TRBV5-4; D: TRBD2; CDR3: CASSLAGASGGADTGELFF; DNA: TGTGCCAGCAGCTTGGCGGGGGCTAGCGGGGGGGCCGACACCGGGGAGCTGTTTTTT
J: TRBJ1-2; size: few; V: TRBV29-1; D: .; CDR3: CSVGGGAYGYTF; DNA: TGCAGCGTTGGAGGTGGGGCTTATGGCTACACCTTC
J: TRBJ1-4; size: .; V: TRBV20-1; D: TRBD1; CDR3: CSALDRVREKLFF; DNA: TGCAGTGCCCTCGACAGGGTTCGAGAAAAACTGTTTTTT
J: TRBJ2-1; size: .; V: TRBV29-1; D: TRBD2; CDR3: CSADLRTSGRAEAVNEQFF; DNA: TGCAGCGCTGACCTCAGGACTAGCGGGAGGGCCGAGGCGGTCAATGAGCAGTTCTTC
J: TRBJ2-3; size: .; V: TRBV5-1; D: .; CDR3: CATYTDYTDTDTQYF; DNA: TGCGCCACCTATACGGACTATACAGACACAGATACGCAGTATTTT
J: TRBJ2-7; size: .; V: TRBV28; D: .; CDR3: CASSLVQGRNEQYF; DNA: TGTGCCAGCAGTTTGGTACAGGGAAGGAACGAGCAGTACTTC
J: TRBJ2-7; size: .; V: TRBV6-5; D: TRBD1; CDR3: CASSLQGTGGHEQYF; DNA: TGTGCCAGCAGCCTGCAGGGGACAGGGGGCCACGAGCAGTACTTC
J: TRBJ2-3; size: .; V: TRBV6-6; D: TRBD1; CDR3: CASSFRSGDSPTDTQYF; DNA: TGTGCCAGCAGTTTCCGCTCCGGGGACAGTCCTACAGATACGCAGTATTTT
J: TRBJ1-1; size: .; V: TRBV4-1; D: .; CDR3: CASSQVRENTEAFF; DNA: TGCGCCAGCAGCCAAGTCCGGGAGAACACTGAAGCTTTCTTT
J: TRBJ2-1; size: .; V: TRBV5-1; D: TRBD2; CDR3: CASSLVSGRGYNEQFF; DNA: TGCGCCAGCAGCTTGGTCAGCGGGAGGGGCTACAATGAGCAGTTCTTC
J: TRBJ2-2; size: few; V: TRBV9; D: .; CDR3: CASSADYNTGELFF; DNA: TGTGCCAGCAGCGCCGACTACAACACCGGGGAGCTGTTTTTT
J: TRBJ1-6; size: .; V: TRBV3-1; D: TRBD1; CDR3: CASSLRQGVGDSPLHF; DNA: TGTGCCAGCAGCCTACGACAGGGAGTTGGCGATTCACCCCTCCACTTT
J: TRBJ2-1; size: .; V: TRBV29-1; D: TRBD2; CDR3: CSARLAGGLRTYNEQFF; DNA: TGCAGCGCCCGACTAGCGGGGGGTCTTCGGACCTACAATGAGCAGTTCTTC
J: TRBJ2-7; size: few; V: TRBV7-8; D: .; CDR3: CASSLAARGPGYEQYF; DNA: TGTGCCAGCAGCTTAGCCGCCAGGGGTCCTGGGTACGAGCAGTACTTC
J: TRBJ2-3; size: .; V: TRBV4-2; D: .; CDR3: CASSQEGRPKSTDTRYF; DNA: TGTGCCAGCAGCCAAGAGGGGCGACCCAAGTCCACAGATACGCGGTATTTT
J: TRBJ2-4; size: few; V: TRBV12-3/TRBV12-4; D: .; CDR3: CASSFGQKGDIQYF; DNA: TGTGCCAGCAGTTTCGGGCAGAAGGGGGACATTCAGTACTTC
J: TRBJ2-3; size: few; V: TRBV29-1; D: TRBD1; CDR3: CSVDAGQGEDNTQYF; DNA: TGCAGCGTTGATGCGGGACAGGGGGAGGATAATACGCAGTATTTT
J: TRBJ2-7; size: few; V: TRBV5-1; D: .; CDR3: CASKVQGDGYEQYF; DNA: TGCGCCAGCAAAGTACAGGGTGACGGCTACGAGCAGTACTTC
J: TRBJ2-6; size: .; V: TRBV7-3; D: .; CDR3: CASSPLGQSSGANVLTF; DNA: TGTGCCAGCAGCCCTCTCGGACAGAGCTCTGGGGCCAACGTCCTGACTTTC
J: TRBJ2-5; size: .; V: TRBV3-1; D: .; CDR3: CAGSQATAQETQYF; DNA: TGTGCCGGCAGCCAAGCTACAGCTCAAGAGACCCAGTACTTC
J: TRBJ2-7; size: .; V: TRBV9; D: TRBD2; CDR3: CASSPPAGEYEQYF; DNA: TGTGCCAGCAGCCCCCCCGCGGGAGAATACGAGCAGTACTTC
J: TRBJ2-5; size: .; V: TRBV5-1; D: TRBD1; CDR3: CASSSGTGVARETQYF; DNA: TGCGCCAGCAGCTCCGGGACAGGGGTGGCTCGGGAGACCCAGTACTTC
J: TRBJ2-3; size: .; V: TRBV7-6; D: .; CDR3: CASSLEDSGILGTQYF; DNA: TGTGCCAGCAGCTTAGAGGATTCGGGTATCTTAGGTACGCAGTATTTT
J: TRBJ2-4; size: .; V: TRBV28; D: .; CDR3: CASTWAWDWNIQYF; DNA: TGTGCCAGCACCTGGGCCTGGGACTGGAACATTCAGTACTTC
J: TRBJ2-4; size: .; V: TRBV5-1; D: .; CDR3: CASSFDEKGKNIQYF; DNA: TGCGCCAGCAGCTTCGACGAGAAAGGCAAAAACATTCAGTACTTC
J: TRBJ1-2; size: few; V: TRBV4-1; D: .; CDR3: CASSHRISGDYGYTF; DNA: TGCGCCAGCAGCCACCGTATTTCAGGGGACTATGGCTACACCTTC
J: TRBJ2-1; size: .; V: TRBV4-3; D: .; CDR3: CASSQDPAWPNEQFF; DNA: TGCGCCAGCAGCCAAGATCCTGCCTGGCCCAATGAGCAGTTCTTC
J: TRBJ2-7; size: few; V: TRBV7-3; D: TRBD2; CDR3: CASSLTSGSGSYEQYF; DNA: TGTGCCAGCAGCTTAACGTCTGGTAGCGGGAGCTACGAGCAGTACTTC
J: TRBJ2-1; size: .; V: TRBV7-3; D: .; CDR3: CASSTRRASYNEQFF; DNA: TGTGCCAGCAGCACCCGGAGGGCCTCCTACAATGAGCAGTTCTTC
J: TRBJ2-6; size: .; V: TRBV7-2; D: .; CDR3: CASSLGTDSGHAGANVLTF; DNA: TGTGCCAGCAGCTTGGGGACAGATAGCGGGCACGCTGGGGCCAACGTCCTGACTTTC
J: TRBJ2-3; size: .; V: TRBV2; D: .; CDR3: CASSGSLSTDTQYF; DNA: TGTGCCAGCAGTGGGAGCCTAAGCACAGATACGCAGTATTTT
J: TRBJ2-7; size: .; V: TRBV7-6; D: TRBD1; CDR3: CASSETGVFDEQYF; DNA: TGTGCCAGCAGCGAAACAGGGGTTTTCGACGAGCAGTACTTC
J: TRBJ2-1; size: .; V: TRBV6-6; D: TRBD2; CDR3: CASSGLAGKERFF; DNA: TGTGCCAGCAGCGGACTAGCGGGAAAAGAGCGGTTCTTC
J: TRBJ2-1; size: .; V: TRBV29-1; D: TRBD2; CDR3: CSVQAGVGIEQFF; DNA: TGCAGCGTTCAAGCGGGAGTTGGGATTGAGCAGTTCTTC
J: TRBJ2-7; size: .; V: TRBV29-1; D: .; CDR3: CSVVQESYEQYF; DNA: TGCAGCGTTGTGCAGGAGTCCTACGAGCAGTACTTC
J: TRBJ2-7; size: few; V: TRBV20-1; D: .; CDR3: CSARDPGHFYEQYF; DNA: TGCAGTGCTAGAGATCCGGGACACTTCTACGAGCAGTACTTC
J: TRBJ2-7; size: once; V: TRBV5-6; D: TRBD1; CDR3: CASSLESAGQGRGEQYF; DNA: TGTGCCAGCAGCTTGGAATCGGCCGGACAGGGACGGGGCGAGCAGTACTTC
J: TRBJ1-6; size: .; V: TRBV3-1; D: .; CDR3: CASSQPGSSPLHF; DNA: TGTGCCAGCAGCCAGCCAGGGTCTTCACCCCTCCACTTT
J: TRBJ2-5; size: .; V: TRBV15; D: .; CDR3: CATSRDLLTYQETQYF; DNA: TGTGCCACCAGCAGAGATCTACTGACCTACCAAGAGACCCAGTACTTC
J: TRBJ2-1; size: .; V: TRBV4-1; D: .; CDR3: CASSHDLDGSSYNEQFF; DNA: TGCGCCAGCAGCCACGATTTGGACGGGAGCTCCTACAATGAGCAGTTCTTC
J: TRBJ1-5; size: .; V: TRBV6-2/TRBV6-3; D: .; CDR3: CASSHSAQPQHF; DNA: TGTGCCAGCAGTCACAGCGCCCAGCCCCAGCATTTT
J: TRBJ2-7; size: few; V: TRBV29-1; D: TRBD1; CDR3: CSAQMPQGVSEQYF; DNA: TGCAGCGCCCAAATGCCCCAGGGGGTTTCCGAGCAGTACTTC
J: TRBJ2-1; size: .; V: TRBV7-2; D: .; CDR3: CASSHGQYNEQFF; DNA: TGTGCCAGCAGCCACGGACAGTACAATGAGCAGTTCTTC
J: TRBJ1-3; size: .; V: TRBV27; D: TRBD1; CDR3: CASSPDRSSSGNTIYF; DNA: TGTGCCAGCAGTCCGGACAGGAGCAGCTCTGGAAACACCATATATTTT
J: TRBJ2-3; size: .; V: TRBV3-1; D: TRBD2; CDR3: CASSPPPVSGGRTDTQYF; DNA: TGTGCCAGCAGCCCCCCGCCGGTTAGCGGGGGCCGCACAGATACGCAGTATTTT
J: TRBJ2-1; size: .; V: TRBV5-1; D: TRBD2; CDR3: CASSLGGSTSVNEQFF; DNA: TGCGCCAGCAGCTTGGGGGGGTCGACTAGCGTTAATGAGCAGTTCTTC
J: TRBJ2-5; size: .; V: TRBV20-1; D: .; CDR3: CSARGVATQYF; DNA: TGCAGTGCTAGAGGCGTGGCGACCCAGTACTTC
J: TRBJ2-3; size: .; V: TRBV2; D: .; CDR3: CASSVDGGGTDTQYF; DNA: TGTGCCAGCAGTGTAGACGGGGGTGGCACAGATACGCAGTATTTT
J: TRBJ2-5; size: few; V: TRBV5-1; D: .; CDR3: CASSLRRPGVSETQYF; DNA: TGCGCCAGCAGCCTTCGCCGGCCGGGGGTTTCGGAGACCCAGTACTTC
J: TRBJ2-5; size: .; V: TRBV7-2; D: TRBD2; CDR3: CASSRSGGPQETQYF; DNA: TGTGCCAGCAGCCGCAGCGGGGGGCCCCAAGAGACCCAGTACTTC
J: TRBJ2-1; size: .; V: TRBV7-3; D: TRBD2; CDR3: CASSPRTPLAGAYNEQFF; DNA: TGTGCCAGCAGCCCAAGAACGCCGTTAGCGGGAGCTTACAATGAGCAGTTCTTC
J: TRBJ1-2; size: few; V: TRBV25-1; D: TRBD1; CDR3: CASSESRNRGQGYTF; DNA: TGTGCCAGCAGTGAATCCCGGAACAGGGGGCAAGGCTACACCTTC
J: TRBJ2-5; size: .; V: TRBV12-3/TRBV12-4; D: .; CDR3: CASATGAGHQETQYF; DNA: TGTGCCAGCGCCACTGGGGCGGGTCACCAAGAGACCCAGTACTTC
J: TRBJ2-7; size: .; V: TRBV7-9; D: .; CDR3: CAGSLGPIIKFSYEQYF; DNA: TGTGCCGGCAGCTTAGGTCCCATTATTAAATTTTCCTACGAGCAGTACTTC
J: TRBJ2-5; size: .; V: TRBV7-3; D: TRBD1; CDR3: CASSGQGLTQETQYF; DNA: TGTGCCAGCAGCGGACAGGGTCTGACACAAGAGACCCAGTACTTC
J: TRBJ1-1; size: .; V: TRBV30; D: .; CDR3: CAWRLYGGEAFF; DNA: TGTGCCTGGAGACTTTACGGGGGTGAAGCTTTCTTT
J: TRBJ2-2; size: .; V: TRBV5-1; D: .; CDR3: CASTWGAANTGELFF; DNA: TGCGCCAGCACCTGGGGGGCGGCGAACACCGGGGAGCTGTTTTTT
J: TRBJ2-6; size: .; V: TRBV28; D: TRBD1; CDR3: CASSAPGQGLSGANVLTF; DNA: TGTGCCAGCAGCGCTCCGGGACAGGGTCTCTCTGGGGCCAACGTCCTGACTTTC
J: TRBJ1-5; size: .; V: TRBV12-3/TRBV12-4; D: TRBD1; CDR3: CASGTGEGNQPQHF; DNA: TGTGCCAGCGGGACAGGGGAGGGCAATCAGCCCCAGCATTTT
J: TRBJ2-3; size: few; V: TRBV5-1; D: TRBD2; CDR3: CASSQSRGVTDTQYF; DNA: TGCGCCAGCAGCCAAAGTCGGGGGGTCACAGATACGCAGTATTTT